A selection of T cell receptor beta chains follows, all from one sample in a study of cytomegalovirus exposure and HLA in healthy donors. Profiling relied on immunoSEQ multiplex PCR, and the TCRdb table lists in-frame clones only, not all of them. This sample has about 120,000 clones, with about 64% found just once. Sequencing input: PBMCs. The receptors were sampled from a young man in good health and CMV-seropositive. Both conserved end residues are part of each CDR3. The order of the fields is D gene, J gene, V gene, clone size, CDR3 protein, CDR3 DNA. The D gene is left open where the match is weak. Where a row states a size, it is once, few, many or the class of an expanded clone; other rows omit it.

D gene: TRBD1; J gene: TRBJ2-5; V gene: TRBV5-4; clone size: NA; CDR3 protein: CASSFGQGQETQYF; CDR3 DNA: TGTGCCAGCAGCTTCGGACAGGGACAAGAGACCCAGTACTTC
D gene: TRBD1; J gene: TRBJ2-3; V gene: TRBV7-9; clone size: few; CDR3 protein: CASNKGAIDGLSTDTQYF; CDR3 DNA: TGTGCCAGCAACAAGGGGGCTATTGACGGCCTAAGCACAGATACGCAGTATTTT
D gene: NA; J gene: TRBJ2-1; V gene: TRBV9; clone size: NA; CDR3 protein: CASSITFNEQFF; CDR3 DNA: TGTGCCAGCAGCATCACATTCAATGAGCAGTTCTTC
D gene: NA; J gene: TRBJ1-3; V gene: TRBV4-2; clone size: few; CDR3 protein: CASSQDRGNSGNTIYF; CDR3 DNA: TGTGCCAGCAGCCAAGATCGGGGGAACTCTGGAAACACCATATATTTT
D gene: NA; J gene: TRBJ2-5; V gene: TRBV5-6; clone size: few; CDR3 protein: CASSRGPKETQYF; CDR3 DNA: TGTGCCAGCAGCAGAGGGCCTAAAGAGACCCAGTACTTC
D gene: NA; J gene: TRBJ2-1; V gene: TRBV30; clone size: NA; CDR3 protein: CAWSNNNEQFF; CDR3 DNA: TGTGCCTGGAGTAACAACAATGAGCAGTTCTTC
D gene: TRBD1; J gene: TRBJ1-1; V gene: TRBV10-3; clone size: once; CDR3 protein: CAIRFTQGANTEAFF; CDR3 DNA: TGTGCCATCAGATTTACACAGGGGGCGAACACTGAAGCTTTCTTT
D gene: TRBD1; J gene: TRBJ2-7; V gene: TRBV5-1; clone size: NA; CDR3 protein: CASSGDRVNEQYF; CDR3 DNA: TGCGCCAGCAGCGGGGACAGGGTCAACGAGCAGTACTTC
D gene: NA; J gene: TRBJ2-2; V gene: TRBV6-6; clone size: NA; CDR3 protein: CASRVGQYTGELFF; CDR3 DNA: TGTGCCAGCAGGGTTGGACAGTACACCGGGGAGCTGTTTTTT
D gene: TRBD2; J gene: TRBJ2-5; V gene: TRBV28; clone size: NA; CDR3 protein: CASSGNERGGVQTQYF; CDR3 DNA: TGTGCCAGCAGCGGCAACGAGCGGGGGGGCGTGCAGACCCAGTACTTC
D gene: TRBD2; J gene: TRBJ2-3; V gene: TRBV11-2; clone size: NA; CDR3 protein: CASSRGGGMNTDTQYF; CDR3 DNA: TGTGCCAGCAGCCGCGGGGGGGGAATGAACACAGATACGCAGTATTTT
D gene: NA; J gene: TRBJ1-2; V gene: TRBV4-1; clone size: few; CDR3 protein: CASSQVPGADKGYGYTF; CDR3 DNA: TGCGCCAGCAGCCAAGTTCCTGGGGCAGACAAAGGATATGGCTACACCTTC
D gene: TRBD1; J gene: TRBJ2-5; V gene: TRBV9; clone size: NA; CDR3 protein: CASSPRTGAETQYF; CDR3 DNA: TGTGCCAGCAGCCCACGGACAGGGGCAGAGACCCAGTACTTC
D gene: TRBD1; J gene: TRBJ1-6; V gene: TRBV11-2; clone size: once; CDR3 protein: CASSPRTGVFNSPLHF; CDR3 DNA: TGTGCCAGCAGCCCCAGGACAGGGGTTTTTAATTCACCCCTCCACTTT
D gene: NA; J gene: TRBJ2-2; V gene: TRBV5-1; clone size: once; CDR3 protein: CASSLWAGAGGELFF; CDR3 DNA: TGCGCCAGCAGCTTGTGGGCAGGGGCTGGCGGGGAGCTGTTTTTT
D gene: NA; J gene: TRBJ2-3; V gene: TRBV4-1; clone size: once; CDR3 protein: CASSQVGGSDTQYF; CDR3 DNA: TGCGCCAGCAGCCAAGTGGGCGGGTCGGATACGCAGTATTTT
D gene: TRBD1; J gene: TRBJ1-2; V gene: TRBV9; clone size: NA; CDR3 protein: CASSVGGQPRAYGYTF; CDR3 DNA: TGTGCCAGCAGCGTAGGGGGACAGCCCAGGGCCTATGGCTACACCTTC
D gene: TRBD2; J gene: TRBJ2-1; V gene: TRBV5-4; clone size: NA; CDR3 protein: CASSLGGSSYNEQFF; CDR3 DNA: TGTGCCAGCAGCTTGGGCGGGAGCTCCTACAATGAGCAGTTCTTC
D gene: TRBD1; J gene: TRBJ1-2; V gene: TRBV5-6; clone size: NA; CDR3 protein: CASSLQGIRYTF; CDR3 DNA: TGTGCCAGCAGCTTACAGGGGATACGCTACACCTTC
D gene: TRBD1; J gene: TRBJ2-1; V gene: TRBV2; clone size: once; CDR3 protein: CASGRDRDEGEQFF; CDR3 DNA: TGTGCCAGCGGCCGGGACAGGGACGAGGGTGAGCAGTTCTTC
D gene: NA; J gene: TRBJ2-1; V gene: TRBV10-2; clone size: few; CDR3 protein: CASSEFGASYNEQFF; CDR3 DNA: TGCGCCAGCAGTGAGTTTGGGGCTTCCTACAATGAGCAGTTCTTC
D gene: NA; J gene: TRBJ1-4; V gene: TRBV11-3; clone size: NA; CDR3 protein: CASSGRDSRQEKLFF; CDR3 DNA: TGTGCCAGCAGCGGGCGGGACTCACGGCAGGAAAAACTGTTTTTT
D gene: NA; J gene: TRBJ1-3; V gene: TRBV9; clone size: NA; CDR3 protein: CASSPDSQPGNTIYF; CDR3 DNA: TGTGCCAGCAGCCCGGACAGCCAACCGGGAAACACCATATATTTT
D gene: NA; J gene: TRBJ1-2; V gene: TRBV6-5; clone size: few; CDR3 protein: CASSYEGLFASGYTF; CDR3 DNA: TGTGCCAGCAGTTACGAAGGATTATTCGCTAGCGGCTACACCTTC
D gene: TRBD1; J gene: TRBJ1-3; V gene: TRBV10-2; clone size: NA; CDR3 protein: CASRTGNTIYF; CDR3 DNA: TGCGCCAGCAGGACAGGGAACACCATATATTTT
D gene: TRBD1; J gene: TRBJ1-5; V gene: TRBV6-5; clone size: NA; CDR3 protein: CASSRQGGQPQHF; CDR3 DNA: TGTGCCAGCAGTCGACAGGGGGGACAGCCCCAGCATTTT
D gene: TRBD1; J gene: TRBJ1-2; V gene: TRBV5-1; clone size: NA; CDR3 protein: CASSSGQATSGIYTF; CDR3 DNA: TGCGCCAGCAGCAGCGGACAGGCCACTTCTGGTATCTACACCTTC
D gene: NA; J gene: TRBJ1-4; V gene: TRBV19; clone size: few; CDR3 protein: CASSIPRGSSNEKLFF; CDR3 DNA: TGTGCCAGTAGTATCCCCAGGGGAAGCTCTAATGAAAAACTGTTTTTT
D gene: TRBD2; J gene: TRBJ2-1; V gene: TRBV7-3; clone size: NA; CDR3 protein: CASQKTSGSDEQFF; CDR3 DNA: TGTGCCAGTCAAAAGACTAGCGGGTCAGATGAGCAGTTCTTC
D gene: TRBD1; J gene: TRBJ2-7; V gene: TRBV9; clone size: NA; CDR3 protein: CASSTGTGTYEQYF; CDR3 DNA: TGTGCCAGCAGCACCGGGACAGGGACCTACGAGCAGTACTTC
D gene: NA; J gene: TRBJ1-3; V gene: TRBV4-2; clone size: NA; CDR3 protein: CASSHPRNSGNTIYF; CDR3 DNA: TGTGCCAGCAGCCACCCCAGGAATTCTGGAAACACCATATATTTT
D gene: TRBD2; J gene: TRBJ2-5; V gene: TRBV7-9; clone size: NA; CDR3 protein: CASSSAGGLHF; CDR3 DNA: TGTGCCAGCAGCTCAGCGGGAGGCTTGCACTTC
D gene: NA; J gene: TRBJ1-1; V gene: TRBV5-1; clone size: NA; CDR3 protein: CASSYGPAGVGTEAFF; CDR3 DNA: TGCGCCAGCAGCTACGGGCCCGCGGGGGTCGGCACTGAAGCTTTCTTT
D gene: NA; J gene: TRBJ1-1; V gene: TRBV18; clone size: NA; CDR3 protein: CASSPGSTEAFF; CDR3 DNA: TGTGCCAGCTCACCGGGGAGCACTGAAGCTTTCTTT
D gene: TRBD1; J gene: TRBJ1-2; V gene: TRBV27; clone size: NA; CDR3 protein: CASSQTGASGYTF; CDR3 DNA: TGTGCCAGCAGTCAAACAGGGGCGAGTGGCTACACCTTC
D gene: NA; J gene: TRBJ1-1; V gene: TRBV9; clone size: NA; CDR3 protein: CASSDTGFTEAFF; CDR3 DNA: TGTGCCAGCAGCGACACAGGGTTCACTGAAGCTTTCTTT
D gene: NA; J gene: TRBJ2-5; V gene: TRBV9; clone size: NA; CDR3 protein: CASSVDSKETQYF; CDR3 DNA: TGTGCCAGCAGCGTAGACAGTAAAGAGACCCAGTACTTC
D gene: TRBD1; J gene: TRBJ1-1; V gene: TRBV6-6; clone size: NA; CDR3 protein: CASKDRVSASTEAFF; CDR3 DNA: TGTGCCAGCAAAGACAGGGTATCTGCGAGCACTGAAGCTTTCTTT
D gene: TRBD2; J gene: TRBJ2-3; V gene: TRBV4-1; clone size: NA; CDR3 protein: CASSQSGLAGGKPPTDTQYF; CDR3 DNA: TGCGCCAGCAGCCAATCCGGACTAGCGGGGGGTAAACCACCTACAGATACGCAGTATTTT
D gene: NA; J gene: TRBJ2-3; V gene: TRBV14; clone size: NA; CDR3 protein: CASSQAGAWTDTQYF; CDR3 DNA: TGTGCCAGCAGCCAAGCAGGGGCTTGGACAGATACGCAGTATTTT
D gene: TRBD1; J gene: TRBJ2-5; V gene: TRBV5-6; clone size: NA; CDR3 protein: CASSLVPGTGGFRETQYF; CDR3 DNA: TGTGCCAGCAGCTTGGTCCCCGGGACAGGGGGCTTTCGGGAGACCCAGTACTTC
D gene: NA; J gene: TRBJ1-4; V gene: TRBV15; clone size: few; CDR3 protein: CATAPARRGSEKLFF; CDR3 DNA: TGTGCCACAGCTCCCGCCCGCAGGGGAAGTGAAAAACTGTTTTTT
D gene: TRBD1; J gene: TRBJ2-7; V gene: TRBV7-9; clone size: NA; CDR3 protein: CASSSTGGASYEQYF; CDR3 DNA: TGTGCCAGCAGCTCGACAGGGGGTGCCTCCTACGAGCAGTACTTC
D gene: TRBD1; J gene: TRBJ1-1; V gene: TRBV23-1; clone size: NA; CDR3 protein: CASSQYRGNTEAFF; CDR3 DNA: TGCGCCAGCAGTCAGTACAGGGGGAACACTGAAGCTTTCTTT
D gene: TRBD2; J gene: TRBJ2-5; V gene: TRBV7-7; clone size: NA; CDR3 protein: CASSTLAGDGAQYF; CDR3 DNA: TGTGCCAGCAGCACACTAGCGGGGGACGGGGCCCAGTACTTC
D gene: NA; J gene: TRBJ1-5; V gene: TRBV19; clone size: NA; CDR3 protein: CASSIGSRSNQPQHF; CDR3 DNA: TGTGCCAGTAGTATAGGTTCCAGAAGCAATCAGCCCCAGCATTTT
D gene: NA; J gene: TRBJ1-2; V gene: TRBV10-3; clone size: once; CDR3 protein: CAISEGTSSGYGYTF; CDR3 DNA: TGTGCCATCAGTGAAGGGACTTCCTCTGGATATGGCTACACCTTC
D gene: NA; J gene: TRBJ2-5; V gene: TRBV5-1; clone size: NA; CDR3 protein: CASSFTPPSLEETQYF; CDR3 DNA: TGCGCCAGCAGCTTTACCCCCCCCTCATTGGAGGAGACCCAGTACTTC
D gene: TRBD2; J gene: TRBJ2-7; V gene: TRBV5-1; clone size: NA; CDR3 protein: CASSRESSLAGASYEQYF; CDR3 DNA: TGCGCCAGCAGCAGAGAGAGCTCACTAGCGGGGGCTAGTTACGAGCAGTACTTC
D gene: TRBD2; J gene: TRBJ2-5; V gene: TRBV5-4; clone size: NA; CDR3 protein: CASSLGLAGGLPETQYF; CDR3 DNA: TGTGCCAGCAGCTTGGGACTAGCGGGGGGGTTGCCGGAGACCCAGTACTTC
D gene: TRBD1; J gene: TRBJ2-7; V gene: TRBV5-1; clone size: NA; CDR3 protein: CASSTGQGPGGQYF; CDR3 DNA: TGCGCCAGCAGCACCGGACAGGGGCCTGGAGGGCAGTACTTC
D gene: TRBD1; J gene: TRBJ1-5; V gene: TRBV7-2; clone size: NA; CDR3 protein: CASSSGTGGLTQHF; CDR3 DNA: TGTGCCAGCAGCTCCGGGACAGGGGGCCTGACCCAGCATTTT
D gene: NA; J gene: TRBJ2-5; V gene: TRBV29-1; clone size: NA; CDR3 protein: CSVEAGPGETQYF; CDR3 DNA: TGCAGCGTTGAGGCAGGGCCAGGGGAGACCCAGTACTTC
D gene: TRBD1; J gene: TRBJ1-1; V gene: TRBV2; clone size: NA; CDR3 protein: CASSLTRQGPYTEAFF; CDR3 DNA: TGTGCCAGCAGTCTCACCCGACAGGGACCCTACACTGAAGCTTTCTTT
D gene: TRBD1; J gene: TRBJ2-3; V gene: TRBV5-4; clone size: NA; CDR3 protein: CASSFWQGADTQYF; CDR3 DNA: TGTGCCAGCAGCTTTTGGCAGGGGGCAGATACGCAGTATTTT
D gene: TRBD2; J gene: TRBJ2-5; V gene: TRBV9; clone size: NA; CDR3 protein: CASSPRGTTETQYF; CDR3 DNA: TGTGCCAGCAGCCCCCGGGGGACTACTGAGACCCAGTACTTC
D gene: NA; J gene: TRBJ2-5; V gene: TRBV10-2; clone size: few; CDR3 protein: CASSGAQGGTQYF; CDR3 DNA: TGCGCCAGCAGTGGAGCTCAGGGAGGGACCCAGTACTTC
D gene: NA; J gene: TRBJ1-1; V gene: TRBV5-1; clone size: few; CDR3 protein: CASSPALLSNTEAFF; CDR3 DNA: TGCGCCAGCAGCCCGGCCCTTCTTAGCAACACTGAAGCTTTCTTT
D gene: NA; J gene: TRBJ2-4; V gene: TRBV29-1; clone size: NA; CDR3 protein: CSATLAKNIQYF; CDR3 DNA: TGCAGCGCGACTTTAGCCAAAAACATTCAGTACTTC